The 16 T cell receptor beta chains in this list originate from one sample, sequenced in a study of blood T cell repertoires in COVID-19. Data came from immunoSEQ multiplex PCR; TCRdb stores just in-frame clones and leaves some out. The sample has around 210,000 clones, around 88% seen once. Sequenced material: peripheral blood. The receptors shown here come from a man aged 18 to 29 with active or convalescent COVID-19.

The chain couples TRBV16 to TRBJ1-5, with 9 bases fitting TRBD1. The CDR3 has 15 amino acids. CDR1 is KGHSY, CDR2 FQNENV, per germline. The V gene end was trimmed by 1 base and the J gene end by 4 bases; junction bases not matched to a gene: 2. This CDR3 is CASSQYRGRNQPQHF. The CDR3 region has the DNA TGTGCCAGCAGCCAATACAGGGGGCGGAATCAGCCCCAGCATTTT. The full variable domain, rest sourced from reference TRBV16 and TRBJ1-5, is GEEVAQTPKHLVRGEGQKAKLYCAPIKGHSYVFWYQQVLKNEFKFLISFQNENVFDETGMPKERFSAKCLPNSPCSLEIQATKLEDSAVYFCASSQYRGRNQPQHFGDGTRLSIL.

The chain combines TRBV27 with TRBJ1-6; D gene unclear. V shed 0 bases and J shed 5 bases, with 5 bases lying between them. CDR1 MNHEY and CDR2 SMNVEV come from the germline V gene (reference sequence). The CDR3 is 14 amino acids. For the CDR3, the DNA is TGTGCCAGCAGTTTATCGAGGGATAATTCACCCCTCCACTTT. Translating it yields CASSLSRDNSPLHF.

This chain connects TRBV12-5 to TRBJ2-7; maybe TRBD2 (6 bases). In germline, CDR1 is LGHNT, CDR2 FRNRAP. V gave up 2 bases and J gave up 6 bases, with 14 bases separating them. CDR3 length: 14 amino acids. The CDR3 reads CASGLRGEALEQYF. CDR3 coding DNA: TGTGCTAGTGGTTTGCGAGGGGAGGCTCTCGAGCAGTACTTC.

The chain uses TRBV7-6 and TRBJ2-3; 9 nucleotides align to TRBD1. The CDR3 length is 16 residues. Germline V lookup: CDR1 SGHVS, CDR2 FNYEAQ. The trim removed 1 base at V and 4 bases at J, leaving 6 bases unmatched. DNA for the CDR3: TGTGCCAGCAGCTTAGAAGACAGGGGGTTTGCAGATACGCAGTATTTT. Amino acids: CASSLEDRGFADTQYF.

J is TRBJ1-2 and V is TRBV11-2, with D possibly TRBD1 on 5 matching bases. Germline V gene data show CDR1 as SGHAT and CDR2 as FQNNGV. CDR3 length: 13 amino acids. Trimming shortened V by 4 bases and J by 7 bases, and 13 bases separated the two germline ends. CDR3 amino acids: CASSSDIPGGYTF. CDR3 bases: TGTGCCAGCAGCTCGGACATCCCAGGTGGCTACACCTTC.

The chain joins TRBV3-1 (or the pseudogene TRBV3-2) to TRBJ2-7, with TRBD2 identical over 16 bases. V shed 1 base and J 4 bases; nucleotides not matched to a gene: 10. The CDR3 has 19 residues. Germline V gene lookup returns CDR1 LGHDT and CDR2 YNNKEL (reference sequence). The CDR3 spells CASSQAPGLAGGPGYEQYF. The CDR3 bases are TGTGCCAGCAGCCAAGCGCCGGGACTAGCGGGAGGGCCAGGGTACGAGCAGTACTTC.

This clone was detected many times. The gene calls are TRBV19 and TRBJ2-1; D remains ambiguous. Trimming took 5 bases from V and 7 from J, leaving 18 bases between them. CDR3 length: 15 residues. Germline CDR1 is LNHDA and CDR2 is SQIVND (reference sequence). In nucleotides, the CDR3 is TGTGCCAGTAGTTCCATTGGCGGAATGGGTAATGAGCAGTTCTTC. This translates into CASSSIGGMGNEQFF.

The rearrangement uses TRBV25-1 and TRBJ1-2; D perhaps matches TRBD1 (6 bases). With 5 bases removed from V and 0 bases from J, the gap between germline ends came to 13 bases. CDR1 and CDR2 (germline): MGHDK, SYGVNS. The CDR3 is 15 residues long. CDR3 nucleotide sequence: TGTGCCAGCAGTTCCCAGACAGGAGCTAACTATGGCTACACCTTC. Translated: CASSSQTGANYGYTF.

The CDR3 sequence: CASGRESYNEQFF. Here the CDR3 DNA reads TGTGCCAGCGGCCGGGAGTCCTACAATGAGCAGTTCTTC. The rearrangement links TRBV6-5 to TRBJ2-1; tentatively, D is TRBD2 (6 bases). The CDR3 spans 13 residues. Trimming pared 8 bases from V and 1 base from J, leaving 9 bases between. Germline CDR1 MNHEY, CDR2 SVGAGI.

The chain recombines TRBV29-1 with TRBJ2-5; TRBD1 agrees at 8 bases. Germline V lookup: CDR1 SQVTM, CDR2 ANQGSEA. The CDR3 is made up of 17 amino acids. The junction had 15 bases not matched to a gene; V was cut back by 1 base and J by 5 bases. The DNA for the CDR3 is TGCAGCGTTGAAGGGGGCCCGGGACAGGCCGTCGCGGAGACCCAGTACTTC. It translates to CSVEGGPGQAVAETQYF. Looking up the rest from reference TRBV29-1 and TRBJ2-5 gives the full variable domain: SAVISQKPSRDICQRGTSLTIQCQVDSQVTMMFWYRQQPGQSLTLIATANQGSEATYESGFVIDKFPISRPNLTFSTLTVSNMSPEDSSIYLCSVEGGPGQAVAETQYFGPGTRLLVL.

J is TRBJ2-2 and V is TRBV28; maybe TRBD1 (5 bases). CDR3 length: 16 residues. Trimming removed 1 base from V and 4 bases from J, with 13 bases in between. Germline-derived CDR1 and CDR2 are MDHEN and SYDVKM. The CDR3 protein is CASSLLTRVGTGELFF. For the CDR3, the DNA is TGTGCCAGCAGTTTATTGACCAGGGTCGGCACCGGGGAGCTGTTTTTT.

V is TRBV19 and J is TRBJ2-6; 9 bases align to TRBD2. J lost 7 bases, V lost 4 bases, and 8 bases had no gene match. The CDR3 is 16 amino acids. The germline V gene encodes CDR1 LNHDA and CDR2 SQIVND (reference sequence). This chain's CDR3 is CASSTPRAGGANVLTF. Here the CDR3 DNA reads TGTGCCAGTAGTACCCCCCGAGCGGGAGGAGCCAACGTCCTGACTTTC.

The count of this clone is one. The genes are TRBV5-1 and TRBJ2-5; D may be TRBD2 (6 bases). Trimming removed 1 base at V and 4 bases at J, with 11 bases between. The CDR3 extends over 14 amino acids. Germline CDR1 is SGHRS and CDR2 is YFSETQ. In DNA, the CDR3 is TGCGCCAGCAGCTTGCAGGTCGGGGGAGAGACCCAGTACTTC. It specifies CASSLQVGGETQYF.

V usage is TRBV4-1 and J usage is TRBJ2-2; D perhaps matches TRBD1 (5 bases). CDR1 and CDR2 (germline): MGHRA, YSYEKL. The V end was cut by 1 base, the J end by 2 bases, with 8 bases between. The CDR3 is 15 residues long. In DNA, the CDR3 is TGCGCCAGCAGCCAAGGGACATTCAACACCGGGGAGCTGTTTTTT. As protein: CASSQGTFNTGELFF.

This clone was counted a single time. The chain employs TRBV6-1 and TRBJ2-5, with D tentatively TRBD2 (6 bases). V lost 1 base to trimming and J lost 9 bases, with 21 bases between them. The CDR3 is 16 residues long. The germline V gene encodes CDR1 MNHNS and CDR2 SASEGT. Written as DNA, the CDR3 is TGTGCCAGCAGTGAAGGGGAGCGGGTGGGGAAGCCGGCCCAGTACTTC. It is translated as CASSEGERVGKPAQYF.

The genes are TRBV3-1 (or the pseudogene TRBV3-2) and TRBJ2-7; 9 positions agree with TRBD1. V lost 1 base to trimming and J lost 0 bases; unmatched junction nucleotides: 10. The CDR3 has 18 residues. Germline V gives CDR1 LGHDT, CDR2 YNNKEL (reference sequence). The CDR3 sequence is CASSQGPTTGGYSYEQYF. The CDR3, as DNA: TGTGCCAGCAGCCAAGGCCCAACCACAGGGGGCTACTCCTACGAGCAGTACTTC.